The next 24 T cell receptor beta chains were all read from a single sample in a study of cytomegalovirus exposure and HLA in healthy donors. Measured with immunoSEQ multiplex PCR; TCRdb has only the in-frame clones, and not every one. The sample records some 140,000 clones, about nine tenths being singletons. The sample taken for sequencing was PBMCs. The source is a man aged 18 to 30 in good health and CMV-seronegative.

This chain connects TRBV5-4 to TRBJ2-1; the D is unclear. The CDR3 is 16 residues long. Germline values: CDR1 SGHNT, CDR2 YYREEE (reference sequence). Trimming took 2 bases from V and 4 from J, leaving 16 bases between them. This CDR3 reads CASSFGLAEIYNEQFF. CDR3 nucleotides: TGTGCCAGCAGCTTTGGTCTGGCGGAGATATACAATGAGCAGTTCTTC.

This rearrangement joins TRBV7-9 to TRBJ2-7; D is uncertain. Per germline, CDR1 SEHNR and CDR2 FQNEAQ (reference sequence). Trimming stripped 5 bases from V and 2 bases from J, with 13 bases between. The CDR3 has 14 amino acids. The chain's CDR3 is CASSPSGYPYEQYF. The DNA of the CDR3 is TGTGCCAGCAGCCCATCAGGATACCCCTACGAGCAGTACTTC.

This chain joins TRBV10-3 and TRBJ2-1; 10 positions match TRBD1. Germline CDR1 ENHRY, CDR2 SYGVKD. V shed 6 bases and J 4 bases; nucleotides not matched to a gene: 12. The CDR3 consists of 17 residues. The CDR3 loop reads CAIRGQGVLGAYNEQFF. The CDR3 DNA is TGTGCCATCAGAGGACAGGGGGTGTTAGGAGCGTACAATGAGCAGTTCTTC.

V and J are TRBV7-2 and TRBJ1-2, with TRBD1 as a possible D gene (5 bases). The CDR3 has 15 amino acids. CDR1 and CDR2 (germline): SGHTA, FQGNSA. V lost 3 bases and J lost 8, with 19 bases in between. The CDR3 is CASSFSDRGSGGYTF. The DNA of the CDR3 is TGTGCCAGCAGCTTTAGCGACCGGGGGAGTGGCGGCTACACCTTC.

A single count supports this clone. The chain couples TRBV29-1 to TRBJ2-7; D is possibly TRBD2 (6 bases). Germline V gene data show CDR1 as SQVTM and CDR2 as ANQGSEA. V was pared by 7 bases and J by 1 base, with 11 bases between. This CDR3 spans 12 amino acids. CDR3 nucleotide sequence: TGCAGCGGGGGTCGGGGGTCCTACGAGCAGTACTTC. This codes for CSGGRGSYEQYF.

Concerning this clone: Its ends do not fully match the called genes, so a read error is possible. V and J are TRBV28 and TRBJ2-7, with 13 bases fitting TRBD2. CDR3 length: 14 amino acids. Germline CDR1 is MDHEN and CDR2 is SYDVKM. The CDR3 DNA reads as TGTGCCAGCAGCCCACCCGGACTAGCGGGAGAGGTGTGTTTC. Residues: CASSPPGLAGEVCF. Based on the CDR3 plus reference TRBV28 and TRBJ2-7, the full variable domain is DVKVTQSSRYLVKRTGEKVFLECVQDMDHENMFWYRQDPGLGLRLIYFSYDVKMKEKGDIPEGYSVSREKKERFSLILESASTNQTSMYLCASSPPGLAGEVCFGPGTRLTVT.

The chain links TRBV28 to TRBJ2-7; TRBD1 agrees at 11 bases. The CDR3 extends over 15 amino acids. With V trimmed by 5 bases and J by 3 bases, 6 bases remained unmatched. Germline V gene data show CDR1 as MDHEN and CDR2 as SYDVKM. CDR3 nucleotides: TGTGCCAGCAGTCCACCCGGGACAGGGGGCTACGAGCAGTACTTC. Residues: CASSPPGTGGYEQYF.

This clone was seen a handful of times. V is TRBV18 and J is TRBJ2-4; weak D call: TRBD1 (6 bases). Deletions cut 3 bases from V and 0 bases from J, with 9 bases between. Germline V gene lookup returns CDR1 KGHSH and CDR2 LQKENI. The CDR3 runs to 15 residues. CDR3 amino acids: CASSPDRLAKNIQYF. CDR3 bases: TGTGCCAGCTCACCGGACAGACTAGCCAAAAACATTCAGTACTTC.

V and J are TRBV15 and TRBJ2-2; 13 nucleotides line up with TRBD2. CDR3 length equals 18 residues. From germline, CDR1 is LNHNV and CDR2 YYDKDF (reference sequence). The V gene end was trimmed by 3 bases and the J gene end by 0 bases; junction bases not matched to a gene: 4. CDR3 sequence: CATSRGLAGFTNTGELFF. CDR3 nucleotide sequence: TGTGCCACCAGCAGGGGACTAGCGGGATTTACGAACACCGGGGAGCTGTTTTTT. Full variable domain (remainder filled in from reference TRBV15 and TRBJ2-2): DAMVIQNPRYQVTQFGKPVTLSCSQTLNHNVMYWYQQKSSQAPKLLFHYYDKDFNNEADTPDNFQSRRPNTSFCFLDIRSPGLGDTAMYLCATSRGLAGFTNTGELFFGEGSRLTVL.

The rearrangement joins TRBV7-2 to TRBJ1-5, with D perhaps matching TRBD1 (6 bases). The germline CDR1 and CDR2 sequences are SGHTA and FQGNSA. There are 15 residues in the CDR3. Trimming removed 5 bases at V and 0 bases at J, with 11 bases between. CDR3 loop: CASSRYRDSNQPQHF. In DNA form, the CDR3 reads TGTGCCAGCAGCCGGTACAGGGATAGCAATCAGCCCCAGCATTTT.

This clone has just a few counts. V usage is TRBV7-9 and J usage is TRBJ1-1; 7 bases align to TRBD1. The CDR3 is made up of 15 amino acids. The V gene's germline CDR1 is SEHNR and CDR2 FQNEAQ (reference sequence). Trimming removed 6 bases from V and 1 base from J; junction bases left unmatched: 8. This CDR3 is CASRKPGTENTEAFF. CDR3 nucleotide sequence: TGTGCCAGCAGGAAACCCGGGACAGAGAACACTGAAGCTTTCTTT.

The chain joins TRBV30 to TRBJ1-3; 9 nucleotides match TRBD1. CDR1 and CDR2 (germline): GTSNPN, SVGIG (reference sequence). The ends lost 3 bases at V and 4 bases at J; junction bases unmatched: 7. The CDR3 extends over 15 amino acids. The CDR3 reads CAWRNTGGAGNTIYF. The DNA for the CDR3 is TGTGCCTGGAGGAATACAGGGGGCGCGGGAAACACCATATATTTT.

This clone was seen just once. This sequence joins TRBV9 and TRBJ2-1, with TRBD2 matching 7 bases. CDR1 and CDR2 from the germline V gene are SGDLS and YYNGEE. The V and J ends lost 4 bases and 2 bases, in that order; junction bases with no gene match: 9. There are 16 residues in the CDR3. The CDR3 DNA is TGTGCCAGCAGCTCTCAACCTAGCGGAACCTACAATGAGCAGTTCTTC. The encoded protein is CASSSQPSGTYNEQFF. Looking up the rest from reference TRBV9 and TRBJ2-1 gives the full variable domain: DSGVTQTPKHLITATGQRVTLRCSPRSGDLSVYWYQQSLDQGLQFLIQYYNGEERAKGNILERFSAQQFPDLHSELNLSSLELGDSALYFCASSSQPSGTYNEQFFGPGTRLTVL.

The gene calls are TRBV19 and TRBJ2-7; unclear D gene. Per germline, CDR1 LNHDA and CDR2 SQIVND (reference sequence). Trimming took off 3 bases at V and 7 bases at J, with 7 bases between the two ends. The CDR3 runs 11 residues. CDR3 sequence reads: CASSIGQEQYF. The DNA of the CDR3 is TGTGCCAGTAGTATTGGGCAGGAGCAGTACTTC.

The chain uses TRBV7-9 and TRBJ2-3, with 7 bases lining up with TRBD1. The CDR3 covers 14 residues. CDR1 is SEHNR, CDR2 FQNEAQ, per germline (reference sequence). V lost 4 bases and J lost 5; bases outside the gene matches: 6. CDR3 nucleotide sequence: TGTGCCAGCAGCTCCGGGACAGAAGAAGATACGCAGTATTTT. Protein product: CASSSGTEEDTQYF.

The chain recombines TRBV27 with TRBJ1-2; D gene unclear. The V and J ends lost 0 bases and 1 base respectively, with 6 bases between them. Germline CDR1 and CDR2: MNHEY and SMNVEV (reference sequence). There are 14 residues in the CDR3. The CDR3 is CASSLSAGNYGYTF. CDR3 bases: TGTGCCAGCAGTTTATCAGCGGGTAACTATGGCTACACCTTC.

This clone was seen more than once but under ten times. The genes are TRBV4-2 and TRBJ1-5; TRBD1 might be the D (6 bases). The CDR3 extends over 16 amino acids. Trimming took off 2 bases at V and 3 bases at J, with 14 bases between the two ends. Looked up from germline, CDR1 is LGHNA and CDR2 is YNFKEQ. CDR3 nucleotides: TGTGCCAGCAGCCAACAAAGCGGACAGCACAATCAGCCCCAGCATTTT. Translating gives CASSQQSGQHNQPQHF.

The V gene is TRBV6-6, the J gene TRBJ2-7; D ambiguous. The CDR3 runs to 16 residues. Germline lookup yields CDR1 MNHNY and CDR2 SVGAGI (reference sequence). The V end lost 5 bases, the J end lost 2 bases, and 19 bases lay between the germline ends. The DNA for the CDR3 is TGTGCCAGCAGTACTTACCCCGCAGGTTACACCTACGAGCAGTACTTC. Its translation: CASSTYPAGYTYEQYF.

This chain links TRBV4-1 with TRBJ2-7, with 10 bases fitting TRBD2. Losses at the gene ends were 3 bases for V and 3 bases for J; bases not matched to a gene: 5. Germline CDR1 reads MGHRA; CDR2 reads YSYEKL. The CDR3 contains 15 residues. The DNA for the CDR3 is TGCGCCAGCAGCCAGCGAGCGGGGGGGAGCTACGAGCAGTACTTC. Protein product: CASSQRAGGSYEQYF.

The chain has TRBV6-5 and TRBJ2-1, with TRBD1 identical over 9 bases. From germline, CDR1 is MNHEY and CDR2 SVGAGI. Germline trimming cut 2 bases from V and 7 bases from J; bases unmatched to any gene: 9. The CDR3 loop spans 16 amino acids. CDR3 sequence reads: CASSYPTGGSRNEQFF. The CDR3 DNA is TGTGCCAGCAGTTACCCTACAGGGGGCAGTAGGAATGAGCAGTTCTTC.

The chain links TRBV6-1 to TRBJ1-5; a weak D match, TRBD1 (6 bases). Trimming removed 6 bases at V and 3 bases at J, with 12 bases between. CDR3 length: 14 amino acids. Germline CDR1 MNHNS, CDR2 SASEGT. CDR3 sequence (DNA): TGTGCCAGCAGGGGGGGGCAGCTCAATCAGCCCCAGCATTTT. Encoded protein: CASRGGQLNQPQHF.

This rearrangement joins TRBV19 to TRBJ2-3, with TRBD2 as a possible D gene (6 bases). The germline V gene encodes CDR1 LNHDA and CDR2 SQIVND (reference sequence). The V and J ends lost 5 bases and 2 bases respectively, with 23 bases between them. This CDR3 contains 18 residues. The DNA for the CDR3 is TGTGCCAGTAGTGGAGGGTTCGGGCGAGACCGGATCACAGATACGCAGTATTTT. Protein sequence: CASSGGFGRDRITDTQYF.

The chain couples TRBV27 to TRBJ2-1; D is ambiguous. This CDR3 comprises 11 residues. Germline lookup yields CDR1 MNHEY and CDR2 SMNVEV (reference sequence). The germline V and J ends were trimmed by 8 bases and 9 bases, with 11 bases remaining between them. The CDR3 reads CASGGSIEQFF. CDR3 nucleotide sequence: TGTGCCAGCGGCGGATCGATTGAGCAGTTCTTC.

About this clone: The same CDR3 arises from other DNA sequences in this sample as well. This chain connects TRBV19 to TRBJ1-5, with TRBD1 identical over 11 bases. The CDR3 sequence is 14 residues long. Trimming removed 6 bases from V and 4 bases from J; junction bases left unmatched: 2. The germline V gene encodes CDR1 LNHDA and CDR2 SQIVND (reference sequence). The DNA of the CDR3 is TGTGCCAGTAGCCGGGACAGGGGGAATCAGCCCCAGCATTTT. Protein sequence: CASSRDRGNQPQHF.